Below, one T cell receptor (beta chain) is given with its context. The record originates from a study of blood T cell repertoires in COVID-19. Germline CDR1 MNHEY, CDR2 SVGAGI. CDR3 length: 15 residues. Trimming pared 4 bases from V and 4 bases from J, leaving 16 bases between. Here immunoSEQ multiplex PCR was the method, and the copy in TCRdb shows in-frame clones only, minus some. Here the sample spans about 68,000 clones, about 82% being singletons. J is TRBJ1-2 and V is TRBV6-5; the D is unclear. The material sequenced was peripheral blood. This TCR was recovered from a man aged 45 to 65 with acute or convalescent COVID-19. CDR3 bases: TGTGCCAGCAGTTCAAAGGGAGGGATCCTCTATGGCTACACCTTC. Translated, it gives CASSSKGGILYGYTF.